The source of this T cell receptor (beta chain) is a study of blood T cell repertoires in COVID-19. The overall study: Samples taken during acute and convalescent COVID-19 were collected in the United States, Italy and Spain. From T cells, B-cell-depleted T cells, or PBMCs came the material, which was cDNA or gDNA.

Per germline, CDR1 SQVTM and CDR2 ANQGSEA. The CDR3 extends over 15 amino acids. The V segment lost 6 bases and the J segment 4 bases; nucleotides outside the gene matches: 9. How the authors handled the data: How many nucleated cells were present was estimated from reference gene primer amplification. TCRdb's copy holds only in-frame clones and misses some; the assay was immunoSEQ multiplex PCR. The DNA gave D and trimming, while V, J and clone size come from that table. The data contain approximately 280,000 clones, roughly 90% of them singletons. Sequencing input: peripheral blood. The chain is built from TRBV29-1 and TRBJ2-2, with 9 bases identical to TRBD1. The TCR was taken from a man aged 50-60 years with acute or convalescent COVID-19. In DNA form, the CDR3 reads TGCAGCGTCAAGGGACAGGGAGGAGGCACCGGGGAGCTGTTTTTT. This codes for CSVKGQGGGTGELFF.